The 31 T cell receptor beta chains in this list originate from one sample, sequenced in a study of blood T cell repertoires in COVID-19. Clones were read by immunoSEQ multiplex PCR, and TCRdb kept only the in-frame ones, dropping some. The profile shows about 220,000 clones, roughly 90% of them singletons. The specimen was peripheral blood. The origin of the receptors is a man between 25 and 39 years old who had recovered from COVID-19.

This clone was counted only a few times. This chain connects TRBV6-5 to TRBJ2-2, with D hard to call. Germline CDR1 and CDR2: MNHEY and SVGAGI. V was trimmed by 6 bases and J by 4 bases, leaving 9 bases between them. This CDR3 has 13 residues. The CDR3 protein is CASSGASTGELFF. CDR3 bases: TGTGCCAGCAGCGGAGCCAGCACCGGGGAGCTGTTTTTT.

This clone turned up a few times. The V gene is TRBV4-1, the J gene TRBJ2-2; D is perhaps TRBD2 (6 bases). Germline-derived CDR1 and CDR2 are MGHRA and YSYEKL. The V end lost 0 bases, the J end lost 3 bases, and 8 bases lay between the germline ends. The CDR3 length is 15 residues. The CDR3 nucleotides read TGCGCCAGCAGCCAAGATGGGGAGGACACCGGGGAGCTGTTTTTT. Translated: CASSQDGEDTGELFF.

The rearrangement joins TRBV4-3 to TRBJ2-3, with D perhaps matching TRBD2 (5 bases). There are 15 residues in the CDR3. Germline CDR1 and CDR2: LGHNA and YSLEER. V lost 0 bases and J 6 bases, leaving 13 bases between the germline ends. CDR3 coding DNA: TGCGCCAGCAGCCAAGAACTAGGGCCAGGCGATACGCAGTATTTT. It specifies CASSQELGPGDTQYF.

In DNA, the CDR3 is TGTGCCAGCAGCTTAGAGGGGGGGGTCTACAATGAGCAGTTCTTC. Protein: CASSLEGGVYNEQFF. This chain connects TRBV11-3 to TRBJ2-1; 7 bases align to TRBD2. Germline trimming cut 0 bases from V and 3 bases from J; bases unmatched to any gene: 2. Germline V CDR1 and CDR2: SGHNT, YENEEA. This CDR3 has 15 amino acids.

This sequence joins TRBV7-2 and TRBJ2-2; weak D call: TRBD2 (6 bases). V gave up 0 bases and J gave up 6 bases, with 14 bases separating them. This CDR3 has 16 amino acids. Germline lookup yields CDR1 SGHTA and CDR2 FQGNSA. CDR3 amino acids: CASSLARRGGAGELFF. The CDR3 DNA reads TGTGCCAGCAGCTTAGCGCGAAGGGGAGGTGCCGGGGAGCTGTTTTTT. Variable domain in full (rest from reference TRBV7-2 and TRBJ2-2): GAGVSQSPSNKVTEKGKDVELRCDPISGHTALYWYRQSLGQGLEFLIYFQGNSAPDKSGLPSDRFSAERTGGSVSTLTIQRTQQEDSAVYLCASSLARRGGAGELFFGEGSRLTVL.

This clone has just a few counts. The chain combines TRBV27 with TRBJ1-1; 9 bases agree with TRBD1. The CDR3 covers 14 residues. The germline CDR1 and CDR2 sequences are MNHEY and SMNVEV (reference sequence). The J segment lost 10 bases and the V segment lost 8 bases, leaving 14 bases of the junction unmatched. CDR3 loop: CASAGTGTLQGAFF. The DNA for the CDR3 is TGTGCCAGCGCGGGGACAGGGACCCTACAGGGAGCTTTCTTT.

This rearrangement joins TRBV19 to TRBJ1-2; TRBD1 aligns across 11 bases. Germline CDR1 LNHDA, CDR2 SQIVND (reference sequence). Unmatched junction bases numbered 15, after V lost 7 bases and J lost 5 bases. This CDR3 comprises 17 residues. The CDR3 protein is CASTPRDRGRARYGYTF. The CDR3 nucleotides read TGTGCCAGTACCCCAAGGGACAGGGGGAGGGCTCGGTATGGCTACACCTTC.

This chain uses TRBV7-9 with TRBJ2-4, with D unclear. The germline CDR1 and CDR2 sequences are SEHNR and FQNEAQ (reference sequence). V lost 7 bases and J 0 bases, leaving 10 bases between the germline ends. This CDR3 spans 14 amino acids. CDR3 protein: CASTARLAKNIQYF. In nucleotides, the CDR3 is TGTGCCAGCACCGCGCGATTAGCCAAAAACATTCAGTACTTC.

The genes are TRBV4-1 and TRBJ2-7, with 9 bases identical to TRBD1. V lost 0 bases, J lost 3 bases, and 0 bases stayed unmatched. Germline V gene sequence: CDR1 MGHRA, CDR2 YSYEKL. This CDR3 spans 14 amino acids. This CDR3 is CASSQEGQGYEQYF. The CDR3 DNA follows: TGCGCCAGCAGCCAAGAGGGACAGGGCTACGAGCAGTACTTC.

The rearrangement joins TRBV13 to TRBJ1-5; the match to TRBD1 covers 9 bases. Germline loops: CDR1 PRHDT, CDR2 FYEKMQ (reference sequence). This CDR3 has 15 residues. With V trimmed by 5 bases and J by 3 bases, 5 bases remained unmatched. CDR3 loop: CASSLRTGVNQPQHF. The CDR3, as DNA: TGTGCCAGCAGCCTCCGGACAGGGGTCAATCAGCCCCAGCATTTT.

The rearrangement links TRBV18 to TRBJ2-7; tentative D call: TRBD2 (6 bases). The CDR3 runs to 15 residues. V lost 6 bases and J lost 7, with 22 bases in between. Germline loops: CDR1 KGHSH, CDR2 LQKENI. In DNA, the CDR3 is TGTGCCAGCTCCAAAAACTACGTCGTTCGGGAGGAGCAGTACTTC. It codes for CASSKNYVVREEQYF.

The CDR3 is CASSLEGQIYGYTF. The CDR3 nucleotides are TGTGCCAGCAGCTTAGAGGGACAGATCTATGGCTACACCTTC. V usage is TRBV7-2 and J usage is TRBJ1-2; 7 nucleotides match TRBD1. The germline V gene has CDR1 SGHTA and CDR2 FQGNSA. This CDR3 comprises 14 residues. V was pared by 1 base and J by 4 bases, with 3 bases of the junction left unmatched.

This clone was seen once. The CDR3 nucleotides are TGTGCCAGCAGTAGGGGACAGGTTCTAGCTAACTATGGCTACACCTTC. Its protein is CASSRGQVLANYGYTF. The chain links TRBV6-2 or TRBV6-3 to TRBJ1-2; 8 bases line up with TRBD1. This CDR3 region has 16 residues. Germline V gene lookup returns CDR1 MNHEY and CDR2 SVGEGT. Trimming at V came to 5 bases and at J to 0 bases, leaving 8 bases not matched to a gene.

V is TRBV6-1 and J is TRBJ1-2; tentatively, D is TRBD1 (5 bases). V lost 1 base, J lost 4 bases, and 13 bases lay in between. This CDR3 has 15 amino acids. From germline, CDR1 is MNHNS and CDR2 SASEGT. The CDR3 here is CASSEEKGIIYGYTF. CDR3 nucleotide sequence: TGTGCCAGCAGTGAAGAAAAGGGGATAATCTATGGCTACACCTTC.

J is TRBJ1-1 and V is TRBV2; D gene ambiguous. CDR1 and CDR2 (germline): SNHLY, FYNNEI. This CDR3 spans 14 amino acids. Deletions cut 5 bases from V and 0 bases from J, with 10 bases between. CDR3 bases: TGTGCCAGCAGTCACGACAATCTGAACACTGAAGCTTTCTTT. This gives the protein CASSHDNLNTEAFF. Full variable domain (rest looked up from reference TRBV2 and TRBJ1-1): EPEVTQTPSHQVTQMGQEVILRCVPISNHLYFYWYRQILGQKVEFLVSFYNNEISEKSEIFDDQFSVERPDGSNFTLKIRSTKLEDSAMYFCASSHDNLNTEAFFGQGTRLTVV.

The sample holds a few counts of this clone. The J gene is TRBJ2-1, the V gene TRBV11-2, with TRBD1 as a possible D gene (6 bases). The CDR3 has 16 amino acids. The germline gives CDR1 SGHAT, CDR2 FQNNGV. V gave up 6 bases and J gave up 4 bases, with 19 bases separating them. CDR3 in DNA: TGTGCCAGCAGACACAGGGTTTACGAATGGTACAATGAGCAGTTCTTC. Residues: CASRHRVYEWYNEQFF.

V usage is TRBV14 and J usage is TRBJ2-7, with 7 nucleotides matching TRBD1. V gave up 4 bases and J gave up 4 bases; unmatched junction bases: 10. Germline V gives CDR1 SGHDN, CDR2 FVKESK. CDR3 length: 15 residues. The CDR3 nucleotides read TGTGCCAGCAGCCTGGGACAGATTCAAGCTTACGAGCAGTACTTC. Translating gives CASSLGQIQAYEQYF.

J is TRBJ2-3 and V is TRBV9; the D gene is possibly TRBD2 (5 bases). The V end was cut by 3 bases, the J end by 5 bases, with 19 bases between. This CDR3 has 16 residues. Germline V gene data show CDR1 as SGDLS and CDR2 as YYNGEE. DNA of the CDR3: TGTGCCAGCAGCGGACCGGCGGCGGGCTGGGGAGATACGCAGTATTTT. It codes for CASSGPAAGWGDTQYF.

The chain is built from TRBV6-2 or TRBV6-3 and TRBJ2-5; D perhaps matches TRBD2 (5 bases). CDR3 length: 16 residues. Trimming removed 4 bases at V and 4 bases at J, with 19 bases between. Germline CDR1 and CDR2: MNHEY and SVGEGT. CDR3 DNA: TGTGCCAGCAGTTCATACCGGGAATCCGCTGTAGAGACCCAGTACTTC. Translation: CASSSYRESAVETQYF.

The V and J genes are TRBV11-3 and TRBJ2-3; D may be TRBD2 (6 bases). There are 16 residues in the CDR3. V gave up 1 base and J gave up 4 bases, with 15 bases separating them. Per germline, CDR1 SGHNT and CDR2 YENEEA. In nucleotides, the CDR3 is TGTGCCAGCAGCTTAGCGGGCGGGGACGGGGCAGATACGCAGTATTTT. Its translation is CASSLAGGDGADTQYF.

J is TRBJ2-1 and V is TRBV5-1; TRBD2 aligns across 7 bases. Germline loops: CDR1 SGHRS, CDR2 YFSETQ. The CDR3 has 15 residues. Trimming at V came to 3 bases and at J to 6 bases, leaving 9 bases not matched to a gene. For the CDR3, the DNA is TGCGCCAGCAGCTCCTCGGGGGGTTTCTCCAATGAGCAGTTCTTC. Protein sequence: CASSSSGGFSNEQFF.

The rearrangement links TRBV11-3 to TRBJ2-1; 9 nucleotides line up with TRBD2. This CDR3 contains 15 residues. Germline lookup yields CDR1 SGHNT and CDR2 YENEEA. V dropped 1 base and J dropped 5; count of bases not matched to a gene: 3. CDR3 sequence reads: CASSLGLADDNEQFF. The CDR3 bases are TGTGCCAGCAGCTTAGGACTAGCGGACGACAATGAGCAGTTCTTC.

This rearrangement joins TRBV5-1 to TRBJ2-3; TRBD1 agrees at 9 bases. CDR3 length equals 14 residues. V gave up 4 bases and J gave up 9 bases; unmatched junction bases: 9. Germline V gene sequence: CDR1 SGHRS, CDR2 YFSETQ. DNA of the CDR3: TGCGCCAGCAGCCTCGACCAAGGACAGGGGACGCAGTATTTT. Its protein product is CASSLDQGQGTQYF.

A single count supports this clone. This chain uses TRBV18 with TRBJ1-4; 9 bases fit TRBD1. Germline V CDR1 and CDR2: KGHSH, LQKENI. The V gene end was trimmed by 2 bases and the J gene end by 6 bases; junction bases not matched to a gene: 7. This CDR3 region has 16 residues. The CDR3, as DNA: TGTGCCAGCTCACCAAGTTCCGACAGGGGGTATGAAAAACTGTTTTTT. This sequence encodes CASSPSSDRGYEKLFF.

This chain uses TRBV30 with TRBJ1-2, with 7 bases that match TRBD1. Germline V CDR1 and CDR2: GTSNPN, SVGIG (reference sequence). Trimming at V came to 5 bases and at J to 5 bases, leaving 8 bases not matched to a gene. The CDR3 length is 13 residues. The CDR3: CAWEEGAGYGYTF. The CDR3 nucleotides are TGTGCCTGGGAGGAGGGGGCTGGGTATGGCTACACCTTC.

This clone appeared many times. The CDR3 bases are TGTGCCAGCAGCCAAGTCGATGAAAAACTGTTTTTT. As protein: CASSQVDEKLFF. The rearrangement uses TRBV4-2 and TRBJ1-4; D is undetermined. CDR1 is LGHNA and CDR2 is YNFKEQ in the germline V gene. The CDR3 runs 12 residues. The V end was cut by 1 base, the J end by 6 bases, with 3 bases between.

The CDR3 DNA follows: TGTGCCAGCAACCCCGGGGGGATGGATACGCAGTATTTT. Translated, it gives CASNPGGMDTQYF. The V and J genes are TRBV11-2 and TRBJ2-3, with 7 bases fitting TRBD2. The CDR3 has 13 residues. V was pared by 7 bases and J by 6 bases, with 7 bases of the junction left unmatched. Germline values: CDR1 SGHAT, CDR2 FQNNGV.

This chain uses TRBV9 with TRBJ2-5, with D perhaps matching TRBD1 (6 bases). CDR1 is SGDLS, CDR2 YYNGEE, per germline. CDR3 size: 14 residues. Trimming pared 1 base from V and 2 bases from J, leaving 9 bases between. Written as DNA, the CDR3 is TGTGCCAGCAGCGTAAGGACAGATCAAGAGACCCAGTACTTC. Translating gives CASSVRTDQETQYF.

The chain combines TRBV6-7 with TRBJ1-2; D uncertain. TRBV6-7 is known as an ORF, though its function is uncertain. V was shortened by 8 bases and J by 0 bases, with 13 bases between the two germline ends. The CDR3 is 14 amino acids. In DNA form, the CDR3 reads TGTGCCAGCCGCGGGAGTTGGTCTAACTATGGCTACACCTTC. Its protein is CASRGSWSNYGYTF.

The V gene is TRBV6-5, the J gene TRBJ1-1, with TRBD1 matching over 9 bases. CDR1 MNHEY and CDR2 SVGAGI come from the germline V gene. V trimming: 5 bases; J trimming: 5 bases; junction bases outside the gene matches: 9. The CDR3 loop spans 15 amino acids. For the CDR3, the DNA is TGTGCCAGCAGTCTGACCGGGACAGGGAGGACTGAAGCTTTCTTT. Its translation: CASSLTGTGRTEAFF.

The chain has TRBV3-1 (or the pseudogene TRBV3-2) and TRBJ2-7; 9 nucleotides align to TRBD1. The CDR3 length is 14 residues. After removal of 4 bases from V and 6 bases from J, the junction contained 7 bases not matched to a gene. Germline CDR1 and CDR2: LGHDT and YNNKEL (reference sequence). The chain's CDR3 is CASSLSTGGSEQYF. In DNA, the CDR3 is TGTGCCAGCAGCCTTTCGACAGGGGGTAGCGAGCAGTACTTC.